The table lists the clone carrying this TCR beta chain with a few counts. The target antigen is unknown. TCRdb called the 5' RACE reads again in MiXCR, with one record for every CDR3 protein. There are some 630,000 distinct CDR3 sequences in the sample; under 8.5% occur only once, and 1.6% lies in the top ten. Trimming took 4 bases from V and 5 from J; bases not matched to a gene: 3. CDR3 length: 13 amino acids. Germline lookup yields CDR1 DFQATT and CDR2 SNEGSKA (reference sequence). These data come from a study of identical twins. Study results and limitations: Shared out-of-frame alpha sequences (those common to twins) showed excess low generation probability. Out-of-frame TCR alpha sharing observed in monozygotic twins exceeded model estimates. The study found weaker excess twin sharing in beta out-of-frame sequences.

This sample also belongs to another study, concerning yellow fever vaccine responses in identical twins.

This chain joins TRBV20-1 and TRBJ2-3; 10 bases are shared with TRBD2. The TCR was taken from a woman aged 18 to 35 in good health. Sequencing was performed on PBMCs. The CDR3 loop reads CSATSGGGDTQYF. CDR3 bases: TGCAGTGCTACTAGCGGGGGCGGAGATACGCAGTATTTT.